Shown below are 27 T cell receptor beta chains from a single sample sequenced in a study of blood T cells in healthy people across ages. A J-beta primer mix and a sample-barcoded 5' primer were used in a second PCR of about 7 to 11 cycles. Each CDR3 protein gets one entry after TCRdb re-called the 5' RACE reads with MiXCR. Here the sample spans over a million distinct CDR3 sequences, approximately 63% being singletons. Sequenced sample: blood. These receptors were taken from a man between 18 and 35 years old in good health.

This clonotype is a singleton in its sample. The J gene is TRBJ1-6, the V gene TRBV28; maybe TRBD1 (6 bases). This CDR3 is 17 amino acids long. Germline CDR1 reads MDHEN; CDR2 reads SYDVKM. Trimming took off 6 bases at V and 9 bases at J, with 24 bases between the two ends. The CDR3 DNA reads as TGTGCCAGCAGCCTTCGCCTGGACAGACCTTCGGGTTCACCCCTCCACTTT. Protein sequence: CASSLRLDRPSGSPLHF. The entire variable domain, with the rest obtained from reference TRBV28 and TRBJ1-6, is as follows: DVKVTQSSRYLVKRTGEKVFLECVQDMDHENMFWYRQDPGLGLRLIYFSYDVKMKEKGDIPEGYSVSREKKERFSLILESASTNQTSMYLCASSLRLDRPSGSPLHFGNGTRLTVT.

The genes are TRBV15 and TRBJ1-5, with a possible D match to TRBD1 (6 bases). CDR1 is LNHNV, CDR2 YYDKDF, per germline (reference sequence). The CDR3 totals 17 residues. V lost 0 bases and J 9 bases, leaving 21 bases between the germline ends. The CDR3 loop is CATSRDLGPMVGGPQHF. The CDR3 DNA follows: TGTGCCACCAGCAGAGATTTGGGGCCAATGGTAGGGGGGCCCCAGCATTTT.

This clonotype was recorded once. The chain uses TRBV20-1 and TRBJ1-2; TRBD1 agrees at 9 bases. This CDR3 has 13 amino acids. Germline V gene lookup returns CDR1 DFQATT and CDR2 SNEGSKA (reference sequence). J lost 5 bases, V lost 4 bases, and 5 bases had no gene match. The CDR3 nucleotides read TGCAGTGCTAAAACGGGACAGGGTTATGGCTACACCTTC. This encodes CSAKTGQGYGYTF.

V and J are TRBV20-1 and TRBJ2-3, with 9 bases lining up with TRBD2. Germline CDR1 reads DFQATT; CDR2 reads SNEGSKA (reference sequence). Trimming removed 5 bases from V and 1 base from J; junction bases left unmatched: 4. The CDR3 totals 14 residues. In DNA, the CDR3 is TGCAGTGCTCGGAGCGGGGGGCGCACAGATACGCAGTATTTT. This gives the protein CSARSGGRTDTQYF.

J is TRBJ1-5 and V is TRBV20-1; D gene uncertain. V shed 3 bases and J shed 10 bases, with 19 bases lying between them. CDR1 and CDR2 from the germline V gene are DFQATT and SNEGSKA (reference sequence). The CDR3 has 14 residues. CDR3 in amino acids: CSASPPSPLSPQHF. The CDR3 bases are TGCAGTGCTAGCCCCCCTAGTCCCCTCAGCCCCCAGCATTTT.

CDR3 sequence reads: CASSDTTVPNTEAFF. In DNA form, the CDR3 reads TGTGCCAGCAGCGACACGACAGTACCGAACACTGAAGCTTTCTTT. This sequence joins TRBV9 and TRBJ1-1; a possible D gene is TRBD1 (5 bases). Trimming took off 3 bases at V and 1 base at J, with 13 bases between the two ends. The CDR3 is 15 residues long. Germline V gene data show CDR1 as SGDLS and CDR2 as YYNGEE.

V gene TRBV28 combines with J gene TRBJ1-4; 9 bases are a match to TRBD1. After removal of 7 bases from V and 7 bases from J, the junction contained 10 bases not matched to a gene. Germline CDR1 and CDR2: MDHEN and SYDVKM. This CDR3 has 15 residues. CDR3 nucleotides: TGTGCCAGCAACCTGCTGGGACAGGGCCTTGAAAAACTGTTTTTT. It translates to CASNLLGQGLEKLFF.

The V gene is TRBV20-1, the J gene TRBJ1-1; unclear D gene. This CDR3 comprises 12 residues. V was clipped by 6 bases and J by 3 bases, with 11 bases between them. Germline CDR1 DFQATT, CDR2 SNEGSKA (reference sequence). CDR3 nucleotide sequence: TGCAGTGCCAAGGACGGAGACACTGAAGCTTTCTTT. Translation: CSAKDGDTEAFF.

This clonotype was counted a few times. The chain is built from TRBV10-3 and TRBJ1-6; D ambiguous. V was pared by 3 bases and J by 7 bases, with 10 bases between. Per the germline V gene, CDR1 is ENHRY and CDR2 is SYGVKD. This CDR3 comprises 14 residues. The CDR3 bases are TGTGCCATCAGTGACATGGGAACCAATTCACCCCTCCACTTT. This translates into CAISDMGTNSPLHF.

This rearrangement joins TRBV7-6 to TRBJ2-1; D gene ambiguous. The length of the CDR3 is 11 residues. V was cut by 4 bases and J by 13 bases, with 11 bases left in between. The germline V gene encodes CDR1 SGHVS and CDR2 FNYEAQ. The CDR3 region has the DNA TGTGCCAGCAGCTCCAATACCCGACAGTTCTTC. This codes for CASSSNTRQFF.

The chain is built from TRBV11-2 and TRBJ2-1; D is possibly TRBD2 (6 bases). Trimming cost V 8 bases and J 0 bases, with 17 bases left between them. This CDR3 contains 16 residues. Looked up from germline, CDR1 is SGHAT and CDR2 is FQNNGV. Here the CDR3 reads CASSRGGRISYNEQFF. In nucleotides, the CDR3 is TGTGCCAGCTCCCGCGGAGGGCGGATCTCCTACAATGAGCAGTTCTTC.

The V and J genes are TRBV9 and TRBJ1-1, with D tentatively TRBD1 (5 bases). This CDR3 has 15 residues. Germline V gives CDR1 SGDLS, CDR2 YYNGEE. V was trimmed by 5 bases and J by 0 bases, leaving 14 bases between them. The CDR3 sequence: CASRPTWGLNTEAFF. The DNA of the CDR3 is TGTGCCAGCAGACCCACGTGGGGCTTGAACACTGAAGCTTTCTTT. The full variable domain, in which reference TRBV9 and TRBJ1-1 provide the parts outside the CDR3, is DSGVTQTPKHLITATGQRVTLRCSPRSGDLSVYWYQQSLDQGLQFLIQYYNGEERAKGNILERFSAQQFPDLHSELNLSSLELGDSALYFCASRPTWGLNTEAFFGQGTRLTVV.

The J gene is TRBJ1-1, the V gene TRBV20-1, with a possible D match to TRBD1 (6 bases). Germline CDR1 is DFQATT and CDR2 is SNEGSKA (reference sequence). V shed 7 bases and J shed 8 bases, with 17 bases lying between them. The CDR3 length is 12 residues. CDR3 sequence reads: CSVQNTGTEAFF. The CDR3 DNA reads as TGCAGTGTTCAGAATACCGGGACAGAAGCTTTCTTT.

This chain joins TRBV27 and TRBJ2-7; 9 positions agree with TRBD1. Per the germline V gene, CDR1 is MNHEY and CDR2 is SMNVEV (reference sequence). J gave up 3 bases and V 6 bases, and 6 bases lay outside the gene matches. This CDR3 is 14 amino acids long. The CDR3 DNA sequence: TGTGCCAGCAGAAAGACAGGGGGAGTCTACGAGCAGTACTTC. Translated, it gives CASRKTGGVYEQYF.

Here the CDR3 reads CASRENVGGETQYF. CDR3 bases: TGTGCCAGCAGGGAGAACGTGGGGGGAGAGACCCAGTACTTC. The chain couples TRBV27 to TRBJ2-5; tentatively, D is TRBD2 (6 bases). The CDR3 loop spans 14 amino acids. Germline V gives CDR1 MNHEY, CDR2 SMNVEV (reference sequence). Trimming removed 6 bases at V and 4 bases at J, with 15 bases between.

The V gene is TRBV7-2, the J gene TRBJ1-4, with unresolved D. Germline loops: CDR1 SGHTA, CDR2 FQGNSA. V lost 5 bases and J 0 bases, leaving 13 bases between the germline ends. This CDR3 is built from 16 residues. The CDR3 here is CASSPPHGATNEKLFF. The CDR3 region has the DNA TGTGCCAGCAGCCCACCCCACGGTGCAACTAATGAAAAACTGTTTTTT. Full variable domain (missing parts from reference TRBV7-2 and TRBJ1-4): GAGVSQSPSNKVTEKGKDVELRCDPISGHTALYWYRQSLGQGLEFLIYFQGNSAPDKSGLPSDRFSAERTGGSVSTLTIQRTQQEDSAVYLCASSPPHGATNEKLFFGSGTQLSVL.

The chain combines TRBV29-1 with TRBJ2-1; D is uncertain. This CDR3 has 15 residues. Trimming stripped 0 bases from V and 4 bases from J, with 13 bases between. Per the germline V gene, CDR1 is SQVTM and CDR2 is ANQGSEA. Here the CDR3 DNA reads TGCAGCGTTGAAGATAGGTTAGGCAGTTACAATGAGCAGTTCTTC. Its translation: CSVEDRLGSYNEQFF.

This chain connects TRBV11-2 to TRBJ2-4; TRBD2 might be the D (7 bases). Germline-derived CDR1 and CDR2 are SGHAT and FQNNGV. This CDR3 is 12 amino acids long. Trimming stripped 1 base from V and 12 bases from J, with 10 bases between. The CDR3 sequence is CASSLAGGDQYF. CDR3 nucleotides: TGTGCCAGCAGCTTAGCGGGGGGCGATCAGTACTTC.

This chain joins TRBV7-9 and TRBJ2-7; the D is unclear. Germline V lookup: CDR1 SEHNR, CDR2 FQNEAQ (reference sequence). The V end lost 0 bases, the J end lost 3 bases, and 9 bases lay between the germline ends. This CDR3 is 14 amino acids long. The CDR3 nucleotides read TGTGCCAGCAGCTTAGCGAACGCCTACTACGAGCAGTACTTC. Translated, it gives CASSLANAYYEQYF.

The genes are TRBV4-1 and TRBJ2-2; D not certain. Trimming took 1 base from V and 7 from J, leaving 7 bases between them. CDR1 is MGHRA and CDR2 is YSYEKL in the germline V gene. The CDR3 runs 13 residues. CDR3 region: CASSQVGGGELFF. CDR3 nucleotide sequence: TGCGCCAGCAGCCAAGTTGGCGGCGGGGAGCTGTTTTTT.

This clonotype occurred a few times. J is TRBJ1-6 and V is TRBV20-1; 9 nucleotides align to TRBD1. CDR3 length: 15 residues. V dropped 1 base and J dropped 7; count of bases not matched to a gene: 5. The germline gives CDR1 DFQATT, CDR2 SNEGSKA (reference sequence). The CDR3 region is CSARGDREGNSPLHF. In DNA form, the CDR3 reads TGCAGTGCTAGAGGGGACAGGGAAGGAAATTCACCCCTCCACTTT.

The rearrangement uses TRBV5-1 and TRBJ1-2, with no clear D. The germline V gene encodes CDR1 SGHRS and CDR2 YFSETQ. This CDR3 region has 15 residues. V lost 4 bases to trimming and J lost 2 bases, with 15 bases between them. CDR3 amino acids: CASSQDLNSNYGYTF. CDR3 nucleotides: TGCGCCAGCAGCCAGGACCTAAACTCCAACTATGGCTACACCTTC.

In this sample, this clonotype turned up a few times. The rearrangement uses TRBV5-1 and TRBJ2-7; 9 bases agree with TRBD1. The length of the CDR3 is 15 residues. Germline trimming cut 4 bases from V and 5 bases from J; bases unmatched to any gene: 10. Germline CDR1 is SGHRS and CDR2 is YFSETQ. The CDR3 DNA follows: TGCGCCAGCAGCCTCCGGACAGGGGCGGTTAACGAGCAGTACTTC. Translation gives CASSLRTGAVNEQYF.

The CDR3 region is CASSRTGDFGYEQYF. The CDR3 bases are TGTGCCAGCAGTCGAACCGGGGACTTCGGGTACGAGCAGTACTTC. V usage is TRBV28 and J usage is TRBJ2-7; D possibly corresponds to TRBD2 (6 bases). CDR1 and CDR2 (germline): MDHEN, SYDVKM. V was cut by 5 bases and J by 4 bases, with 18 bases left in between. The CDR3 extends over 15 amino acids.

This chain uses TRBV4-1 with TRBJ1-1, with no clear D. The V and J ends lost 0 bases and 0 bases respectively, with 14 bases between them. The CDR3 is 17 residues long. CDR1 MGHRA and CDR2 YSYEKL come from the germline V gene. CDR3 bases: TGCGCCAGCAGCCAAGAAGGAAGGGTCCAATTGAACACTGAAGCTTTCTTT. Translated, it gives CASSQEGRVQLNTEAFF.

The J gene is TRBJ1-5, the V gene TRBV6-1; the match to TRBD1 covers 8 bases. The V gene's germline CDR1 is MNHNS and CDR2 SASEGT. Trimming removed 6 bases from V and 0 bases from J; junction bases left unmatched: 7. The CDR3 has 16 residues. CDR3 coding DNA: TGTGCCAGCAGGGACAGGGACGGCTATAGCAATCAGCCCCAGCATTTT. It yields the protein CASRDRDGYSNQPQHF.

The V call is TRBV7-9, the J call TRBJ1-2; tentatively, D is TRBD1 (5 bases). The CDR3 has 15 residues. CDR1 is SEHNR, CDR2 FQNEAQ, per germline (reference sequence). Trimming removed 5 bases at V and 3 bases at J, with 16 bases between. The CDR3 DNA reads TGTGCCAGCAGCCTTCAGGGTCGGGGCGACTATGGCTACACCTTC. This translates into CASSLQGRGDYGYTF.